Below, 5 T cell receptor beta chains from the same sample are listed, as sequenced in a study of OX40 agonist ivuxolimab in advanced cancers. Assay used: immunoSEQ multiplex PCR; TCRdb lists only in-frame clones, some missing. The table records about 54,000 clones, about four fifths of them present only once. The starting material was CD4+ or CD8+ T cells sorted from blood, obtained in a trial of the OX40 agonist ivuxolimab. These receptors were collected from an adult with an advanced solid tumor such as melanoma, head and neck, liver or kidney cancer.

The CDR3 bases are TGTGCCAGCTCACCAGTTATTGTGGCCCCCCGGGACAGGCACACCGGGGAGCTGTTTTTT. It yields the protein CASSPVIVAPRDRHTGELFF. This chain links TRBV18 with TRBJ2-2; the match to TRBD1 covers 8 bases. J gave up 3 bases and V 2 bases, and 17 bases lay outside the gene matches. This CDR3 region has 20 residues. Germline assignment: CDR1 KGHSH and CDR2 LQKENI.

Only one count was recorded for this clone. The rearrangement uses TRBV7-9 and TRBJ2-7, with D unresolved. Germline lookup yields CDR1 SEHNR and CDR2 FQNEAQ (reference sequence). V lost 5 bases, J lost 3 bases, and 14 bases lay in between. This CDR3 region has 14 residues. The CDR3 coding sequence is TGTGCCAGCAGCCCTAACATGAAGGACTACGAGCAGTACTTC. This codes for CASSPNMKDYEQYF.

The CDR3 DNA follows: TGTGCCAGCAGTTGGGCTTCAGGAACGGGGAGCAATCAGCCCCAGCATTTT. It encodes CASSWASGTGSNQPQHF. The V call is TRBV28, the J call TRBJ1-5; D call uncertain. Per the germline V gene, CDR1 is MDHEN and CDR2 is SYDVKM. The length of the CDR3 is 17 residues. V lost 4 bases, J lost 1 base, and 17 bases lay in between.

CDR3 sequence (DNA): TGCGCCAGCAGCCTAGCCAACAGCTTCACCGGGGAGCTGTTTTTT. Its protein is CASSLANSFTGELFF. This chain links TRBV4-1 with TRBJ2-2; the D is unclear. Germline lookup yields CDR1 MGHRA and CDR2 YSYEKL. V shed 4 bases and J shed 4 bases, with 13 bases lying between them. CDR3 size: 15 residues.

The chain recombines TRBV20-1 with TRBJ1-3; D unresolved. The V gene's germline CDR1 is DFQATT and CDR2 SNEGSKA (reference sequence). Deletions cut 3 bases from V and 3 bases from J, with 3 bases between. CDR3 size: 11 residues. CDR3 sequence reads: CSARGGNTIYF. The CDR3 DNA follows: TGCAGTGCTAGGGGTGGAAACACCATATATTTT.